These T cell receptor beta chains were read from a single sample in a study of T cells in narcolepsy. Using immunoSEQ multiplex PCR, the repertoire was profiled, and TCRdb retains in-frame clones only, with some absent. The data contain 25,000 to 35,000 clones, around 83% of them singletons. Sample: CD45RA- memory CD4+ T cells from PBMCs. These receptors were collected from a human donor with narcolepsy. Each CDR3 is given with its conserved first and last residue. A D gene is named only where the DNA matches it firmly. Some rows have no size entry. The others give once, few or many, or a class for an expanded clone.

cdr3_aa: CASSLTGVYSNYGYTF
cdr3_nt: TGTGCCAGCAGCTTAACAGGGGTCTACTCTAACTATGGCTACACCTTC
d_call: TRBD1
v_call: TRBV11-2
cdr3_length: 16
clone_size: -
j_call: TRBJ1-2

cdr3_aa: CASSTGTGFTDTQYF
cdr3_nt: TGTGCCAGCAGCACGGGGACAGGGTTCACAGATACGCAGTATTTT
d_call: TRBD1
v_call: TRBV11-3
cdr3_length: 15
clone_size: -
j_call: TRBJ2-3

cdr3_aa: CASSLLGGRTRPYEQYF
cdr3_nt: TGTGCCAGCAGCTTATTGGGAGGGAGGACTAGACCCTACGAGCAGTACTTC
d_call: TRBD2
v_call: TRBV11-2
cdr3_length: 17
clone_size: -
j_call: TRBJ2-7

cdr3_aa: CAGNGYGNGYTF
cdr3_nt: TGTGCCGGGAACGGTTACGGTAATGGCTACACCTTC
d_call: -
v_call: TRBV7-9
cdr3_length: 12
clone_size: -
j_call: TRBJ1-2

cdr3_aa: CASSLMTGDEKLFF
cdr3_nt: TGTGCCAGCAGCTTAATGACAGGCGATGAAAAACTGTTTTTT
d_call: -
v_call: TRBV7-2
cdr3_length: 14
clone_size: -
j_call: TRBJ1-4

cdr3_aa: CASRQGGNQPQHF
cdr3_nt: TGTGCCAGTCGACAGGGTGGCAATCAGCCCCAGCATTTT
d_call: TRBD1
v_call: TRBV19
cdr3_length: 13
clone_size: -
j_call: TRBJ1-5

cdr3_aa: CASGQGIQPQHF
cdr3_nt: TGTGCCAGCGGACAGGGGATACAGCCCCAGCATTTT
d_call: TRBD1
v_call: TRBV6-6
cdr3_length: 12
clone_size: few
j_call: TRBJ1-5

cdr3_aa: CASSHVASGTHNEQFF
cdr3_nt: TGCGCCAGCAGCCATGTGGCCTCCGGGACACACAATGAGCAGTTCTTC
d_call: -
v_call: TRBV4-3
cdr3_length: 16
clone_size: -
j_call: TRBJ2-1

cdr3_aa: CASSQQRGLSTDTQYF
cdr3_nt: TGCGCCAGCAGCCAGCAGCGGGGGCTAAGCACAGATACGCAGTATTTT
d_call: TRBD2
v_call: TRBV4-3
cdr3_length: 16
clone_size: -
j_call: TRBJ2-3

cdr3_aa: CASSKDGSGGVRNEQFF
cdr3_nt: TGTGCCAGCAGCAAAGATGGGTCAGGGGGCGTTCGAAATGAGCAGTTCTTC
d_call: -
v_call: TRBV21-1
cdr3_length: 17
clone_size: -
j_call: TRBJ2-1

cdr3_aa: CASSLQRDRGLNGYTF
cdr3_nt: TGTGCCAGCAGCTTGCAGAGGGACAGGGGGTTGAATGGCTACACCTTC
d_call: -
v_call: TRBV12-1
cdr3_length: 16
clone_size: -
j_call: TRBJ1-2

cdr3_aa: CASSLYTSGAENIQYF
cdr3_nt: TGTGCCAGCAGCTTGTACACTAGCGGGGCAGAAAACATTCAGTACTTC
d_call: TRBD2
v_call: TRBV5-6
cdr3_length: 16
clone_size: -
j_call: TRBJ2-4

cdr3_aa: CASSIRVWRTNEKLFF
cdr3_nt: TGTGCCAGTAGTATAAGGGTTTGGCGGACTAATGAAAAACTGTTTTTT
d_call: -
v_call: TRBV19
cdr3_length: 16
clone_size: -
j_call: TRBJ1-4

cdr3_aa: CSGRQGNTEAFF
cdr3_nt: TGCAGCGGACGACAGGGGAACACTGAAGCTTTCTTT
d_call: TRBD1
v_call: TRBV29-1
cdr3_length: 12
clone_size: -
j_call: TRBJ1-1

cdr3_aa: CASSQQGPGETQYF
cdr3_nt: TGTGCCAGTAGTCAACAGGGCCCCGGAGAGACCCAGTACTTC
d_call: -
v_call: TRBV19
cdr3_length: 14
clone_size: -
j_call: TRBJ2-5

cdr3_aa: CASSPKVGATDTQYF
cdr3_nt: TGTGCCAGCTCACCAAAGGTAGGGGCCACAGATACGCAGTATTTT
d_call: -
v_call: TRBV18
cdr3_length: 15
clone_size: -
j_call: TRBJ2-3

cdr3_aa: CASSPTPRTRDSGYTF
cdr3_nt: TGTGCCAGCAGCCCCACCCCGAGGACTCGAGACTCTGGCTACACCTTC
d_call: -
v_call: TRBV14
cdr3_length: 16
clone_size: once
j_call: TRBJ1-2

cdr3_aa: CASSQVGGVNEKLFF
cdr3_nt: TGCGCCAGCAGCCAAGTCGGAGGGGTTAATGAAAAACTGTTTTTT
d_call: -
v_call: TRBV4-3
cdr3_length: 15
clone_size: -
j_call: TRBJ1-4

cdr3_aa: CASSERQGNYYEQYF
cdr3_nt: TGTGCCAGCAGTGAGCGACAGGGAAACTACTACGAGCAGTACTTC
d_call: TRBD1
v_call: TRBV2
cdr3_length: 15
clone_size: -
j_call: TRBJ2-7

cdr3_aa: CASSRGQGAVDAQYF
cdr3_nt: TGTGCCAGCTCACGAGGACAGGGGGCGGTTGATGCGCAGTATTTT
d_call: TRBD1
v_call: TRBV18
cdr3_length: 15
clone_size: -
j_call: TRBJ2-3

cdr3_aa: CASSLGHGDRQPQHF
cdr3_nt: TGCGCCAGCAGCTTAGGACATGGGGATCGTCAGCCCCAGCATTTT
d_call: -
v_call: TRBV5-1
cdr3_length: 15
clone_size: -
j_call: TRBJ1-5